These T cell receptor beta chains were read from a single sample in a study of shared clonotypes between healthy human individuals. Sequenced by immunoSEQ multiplex PCR; TCRdb stores in-frame clones only, minus some. This table holds about 1.5 million clones, 95% to 99% found once. Sequencing was done on a sample of naive CD4+ T cells sorted from blood. The receptors stem from a man under 40 in good health. The CDR3 runs from the conserved cysteine through the conserved F or W.

TRBJ2-3 TRBV7-2 CASSLESYTDTQYF
TRBJ2-6 TRBV27 CASSGQGRGTGANVLTF
TRBJ1-2 TRBV28 CASSHRVDYGYTF
TRBJ2-1 TRBV7-8 CASSLDLPGQFEQFF
TRBJ1-1 TRBV19 CASSTLNTEAFF
TRBJ2-3 TRBV25-1 CASSARLGAPHTQYF
TRBJ2-7 TRBV12-5 CASGPGQGSYEQYF
TRBJ1-2 TRBV6-5 CASSWTPRDYGYTF
TRBJ1-4 TRBV5-1 CASRQNPGQGEKLFF
TRBJ2-3 TRBV6-5 CASGLSRGGTDTQYF
TRBJ2-5 TRBV10-3 CATQELFSQETQYF
TRBJ2-1 TRBV5-1 CASSLGLVRDEQFF
TRBJ2-3 TRBV7-2 CASSLIVRSGRPDTQYF
TRBJ1-1 TRBV28 CASSLGPNTEAFF
TRBJ1-2 TRBV28 CATTGDYGYTF
TRBJ2-3 TRBV11-3 CASSGVSDTQYF
TRBJ2-3 TRBV2 CASDSGSTDTQYF